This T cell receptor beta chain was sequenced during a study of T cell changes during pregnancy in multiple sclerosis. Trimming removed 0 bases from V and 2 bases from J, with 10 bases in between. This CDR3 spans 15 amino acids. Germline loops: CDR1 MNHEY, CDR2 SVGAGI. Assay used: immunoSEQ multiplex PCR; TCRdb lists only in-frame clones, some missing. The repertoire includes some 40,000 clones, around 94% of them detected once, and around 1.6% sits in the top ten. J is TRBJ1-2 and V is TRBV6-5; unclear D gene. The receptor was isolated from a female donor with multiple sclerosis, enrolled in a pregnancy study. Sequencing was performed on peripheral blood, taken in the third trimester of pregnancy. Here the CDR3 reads CASSYSRAANYGYTF. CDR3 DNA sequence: TGTGCCAGCAGTTACTCGAGGGCCGCCAACTATGGCTACACCTTC.